Below, 5 T cell receptor beta chains from the same sample are listed, as sequenced in a study of T cells after posttransplantation cyclophosphamide. Sequencing was performed with immunoSEQ multiplex PCR; in TCRdb, only in-frame clones are kept and a portion is missing. This record lists tens of thousands of clones, none seen once only, and the top ten clones contain roughly 2.3%. Sequenced sample: PBMCs. These TCRs come from a man in his forties in good health, CMV-negative, and a related stem cell transplant donor.

This clone was seen repeatedly, ten times or more. The chain recombines TRBV19 with TRBJ1-1, with a weak D call TRBD1 (5 bases). The CDR3 runs 14 residues. V was clipped by 4 bases and J by 1 base, with 10 bases between them. CDR1 LNHDA and CDR2 SQIVND come from the germline V gene (reference sequence). For the CDR3, the DNA is TGTGCCAGTAGTACCTATACAGGGAACACTGAAGCTTTCTTT. This encodes CASSTYTGNTEAFF.

This clone has at least ten counts. The genes are TRBV7-3 and TRBJ2-1, with 11 bases matching TRBD2. Germline V gene sequence: CDR1 SGHTA, CDR2 FQGTGA. Germline trimming cut 5 bases from V and 7 bases from J; bases unmatched to any gene: 7. The CDR3 totals 15 residues. This chain's CDR3 is CASSDTSGSGNEQFF. The CDR3 region has the DNA TGTGCCAGCAGCGACACTAGCGGGAGTGGGAATGAGCAGTTCTTC.

This clone was seen repeatedly, ten times or more. The V gene is TRBV5-1, the J gene TRBJ1-3, with 8 nucleotides matching TRBD1. Germline CDR1 and CDR2: SGHRS and YFSETQ. CDR3 length: 14 amino acids. The V and J ends lost 0 bases and 7 bases, in that order; junction bases with no gene match: 3. CDR3 coding DNA: TGCGCCAGCAGCTTGGGACAGGGGTTTAACACCATATATTTT. It is translated as CASSLGQGFNTIYF.

This clone has a count of ten or more. This chain links TRBV19 with TRBJ2-2; the match to TRBD2 covers 14 bases. Germline V gene sequence: CDR1 LNHDA, CDR2 SQIVND (reference sequence). Germline trimming cut 1 base from V and 6 bases from J; bases unmatched to any gene: 1. CDR3 length: 16 amino acids. CDR3 residues: CASSIVTSGRAGELFF. The CDR3 bases are TGTGCCAGTAGTATAGTGACTAGCGGGAGGGCCGGGGAGCTGTTTTTT.

This clone turned up a few times. This chain connects TRBV27 to TRBJ1-5; TRBD1 agrees at 7 bases. The germline V gene encodes CDR1 MNHEY and CDR2 SMNVEV (reference sequence). V lost 5 bases and J lost 1; bases outside the gene matches: 2. The CDR3 covers 14 residues. The CDR3 nucleotides read TGTGCCAGCAGTGCGACAGGGAGCAATCAGCCCCAGCATTTT. The encoded protein is CASSATGSNQPQHF.